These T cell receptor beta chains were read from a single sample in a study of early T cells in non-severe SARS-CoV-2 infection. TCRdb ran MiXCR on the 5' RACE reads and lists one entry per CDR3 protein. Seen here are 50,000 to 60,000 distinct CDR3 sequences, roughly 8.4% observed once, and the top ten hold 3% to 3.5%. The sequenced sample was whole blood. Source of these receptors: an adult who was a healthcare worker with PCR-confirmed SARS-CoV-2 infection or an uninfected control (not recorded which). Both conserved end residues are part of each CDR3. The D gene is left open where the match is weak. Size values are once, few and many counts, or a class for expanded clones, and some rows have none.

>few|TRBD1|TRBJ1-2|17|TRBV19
CASSIDRDSPWGYGYTF
TGTGCCAGTAGTATAGATCGGGACAGCCCTTGGGGCTATGGCTACACCTTC
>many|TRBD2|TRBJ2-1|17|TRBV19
CASSIAEGLRGRGEQFF
TGTGCCAGTAGTATAGCCGAGGGACTAAGGGGTCGGGGTGAGCAGTTCTTC
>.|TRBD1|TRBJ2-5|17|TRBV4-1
CASSQESWTGGKETQYF
TGCGCCAGCAGCCAAGAGTCCTGGACAGGGGGCAAGGAGACCCAGTACTTC
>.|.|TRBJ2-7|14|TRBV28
CASFRGGKPYEQYF
TGTGCCAGCTTCCGAGGGGGGAAACCCTACGAGCAGTACTTC
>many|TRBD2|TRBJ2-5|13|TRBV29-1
CSVELAGSETQYF
TGCAGCGTTGAGCTAGCGGGGTCAGAGACCCAGTACTTC
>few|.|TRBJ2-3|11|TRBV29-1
CSVRTTDTQYF
TGCAGCGTCCGAACCACAGATACGCAGTATTTT
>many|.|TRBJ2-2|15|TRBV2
CASSAQGLVSGELFF
TGTGCCAGCTCTGCACAGGGCCTTGTTAGCGGGGAGCTGTTTTTT
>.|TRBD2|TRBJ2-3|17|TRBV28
CASSFSPSGTSTDTQYF
TGTGCCAGCAGTTTTAGCCCTAGCGGAACTAGCACAGATACGCAGTATTTT
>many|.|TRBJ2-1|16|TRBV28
CASSSLDQRLYNEQFF
TGTGCCAGCAGTTCTTTGGACCAAAGACTCTACAATGAGCAGTTCTTC
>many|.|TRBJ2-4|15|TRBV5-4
CASSLEGPAKNIQYF
TGTGCCAGCAGCTTGGAGGGGCCAGCCAAAAACATTCAGTACTTC
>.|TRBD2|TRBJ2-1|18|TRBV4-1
CASNQPGLRISTYNEQFF
TGCGCCAGCAACCAACCGGGACTAAGAATTAGTACTTACAATGAGCAGTTCTTC
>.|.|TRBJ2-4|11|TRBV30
CAWMGLDIQYF
TGTGCCTGGATGGGTCTGGACATTCAGTACTTC
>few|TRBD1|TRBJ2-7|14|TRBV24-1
CATPFPTGYYEQYF
TGTGCCACCCCGTTTCCGACAGGGTACTACGAGCAGTACTTC
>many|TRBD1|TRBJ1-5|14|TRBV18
CASSQDRGNQPQHF
TGTGCCAGCTCACAGGACAGGGGCAATCAGCCCCAGCATTTT
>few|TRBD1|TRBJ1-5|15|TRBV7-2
CASSLLTGRGQPQHF
TGTGCCAGCAGCTTGTTGACAGGGCGAGGGCAGCCCCAGCATTTT
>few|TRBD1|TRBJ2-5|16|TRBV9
CASSVGSGTGQETQYF
TGTGCCAGCAGCGTAGGTTCCGGGACAGGACAAGAGACCCAGTACTTC
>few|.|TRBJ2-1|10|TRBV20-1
CSASLNEQFF
TGCAGTGCTTCATTAAATGAGCAGTTCTTC
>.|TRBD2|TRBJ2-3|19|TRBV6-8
CASSYLPDISSGRPDTQYF
TGTGCCAGCAGTTACTTGCCAGATATCTCCAGCGGGAGACCAGATACGCAGTATTTT
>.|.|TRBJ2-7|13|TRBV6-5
CASRKKGAYEQYF
TGTGCCAGCCGGAAGAAGGGGGCCTACGAGCAGTACTTC
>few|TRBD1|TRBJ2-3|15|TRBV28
CASSLEQGSLNTQYF
TGTGCCAGCAGTTTAGAACAGGGGAGCCTCAATACGCAGTATTTT
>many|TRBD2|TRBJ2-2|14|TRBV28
CASTLAGENGELFF
TGTGCCAGCACCCTGGCGGGAGAAAACGGGGAGCTGTTTTTT
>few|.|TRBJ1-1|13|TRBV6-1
CASSHDKNTEAFF
TGTGCCAGCAGCCACGACAAGAACACTGAAGCTTTCTTT
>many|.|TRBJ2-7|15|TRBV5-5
CASSLADSYPYEQYF
TGTGCCAGCAGCTTGGCCGACTCGTATCCCTACGAGCAGTACTTC
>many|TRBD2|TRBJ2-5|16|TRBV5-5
CASSGGLADPQETQYF
TGTGCCAGCAGCGGTGGACTAGCGGACCCTCAAGAGACCCAGTACTTC
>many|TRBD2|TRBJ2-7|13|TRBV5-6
CASTTSGGYEQYF
TGTGCCAGCACCACTAGCGGCGGCTACGAGCAGTACTTC
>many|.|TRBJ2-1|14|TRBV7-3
CASSPWSSGNEQFF
TGTGCCAGCAGCCCCTGGTCCTCGGGCAATGAGCAGTTCTTC
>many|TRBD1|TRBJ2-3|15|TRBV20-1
CSASGQGVSTDTQYF
TGCAGTGCTAGCGGGCAGGGGGTTAGCACAGATACGCAGTATTTT
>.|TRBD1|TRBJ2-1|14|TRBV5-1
CASSPSGQGNEQFF
TGCGCCAGCAGCCCTTCTGGACAGGGCAATGAGCAGTTCTTC
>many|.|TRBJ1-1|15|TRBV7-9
CASSLAGGGDTEAFF
TGTGCCAGCAGCTTAGCGGGGGGCGGAGACACTGAAGCTTTCTTT
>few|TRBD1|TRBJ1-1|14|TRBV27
CASSFRNRGTEAFF
TGTGCCAGCAGTTTCAGGAACAGGGGCACTGAAGCTTTCTTT
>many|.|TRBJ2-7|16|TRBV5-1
CASSLGRQGRSYEQYF
TGCGCCAGCAGCTTGGGTCGGCAGGGGCGCTCCTACGAGCAGTACTTC
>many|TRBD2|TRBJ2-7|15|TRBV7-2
CASSPGTSMSYEQYF
TGTGCCAGCAGCCCCGGGACTAGCATGTCCTACGAGCAGTACTTC
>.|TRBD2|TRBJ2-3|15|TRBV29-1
CSAVRAGGSTDTQYF
TGCAGCGCTGTACGGGCGGGAGGTAGCACAGATACGCAGTATTTT
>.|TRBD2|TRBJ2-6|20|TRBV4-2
CASSQDQVAGSASGANVLTF
TGTGCCAGCAGCCAAGATCAGGTAGCGGGGTCCGCCTCTGGGGCCAACGTCCTGACTTTC
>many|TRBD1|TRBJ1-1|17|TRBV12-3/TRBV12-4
CASVSTGTGFMNTEAFF
TGTGCCAGCGTAAGCACCGGGACAGGTTTCATGAACACTGAAGCTTTCTTT
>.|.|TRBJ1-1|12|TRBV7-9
CASSPGFGEAFF
TGTGCCAGCAGCCCGGGCTTCGGGGAAGCTTTCTTT
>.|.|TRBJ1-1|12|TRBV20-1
CSARVGGTEAFF
TGCAGTGCTAGGGTCGGGGGGACTGAAGCTTTCTTT
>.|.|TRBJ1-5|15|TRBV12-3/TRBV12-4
CASRATGIGNQPQHF
TGTGCCAGCAGGGCTACAGGGATCGGCAATCAGCCCCAGCATTTT
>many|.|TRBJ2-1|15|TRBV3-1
CASSQPGTPLGEQFF
TGTGCCAGCAGCCAACCCGGGACTCCTTTAGGGGAGCAGTTCTTC
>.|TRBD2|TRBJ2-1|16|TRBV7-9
CASSLSAGGILDEQFF
TGTGCCAGCAGCTTAAGCGCGGGAGGGATTTTGGATGAGCAGTTCTTC
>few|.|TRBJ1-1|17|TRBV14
CASSRGRVGVGNTEAFF
TGTGCCAGCAGCCGGGGAAGGGTAGGAGTCGGGAACACTGAAGCTTTCTTT
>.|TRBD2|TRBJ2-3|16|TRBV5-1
CASWEGLAGEADTQYF
TGCGCCAGCTGGGAGGGACTAGCGGGAGAGGCAGATACGCAGTATTTT